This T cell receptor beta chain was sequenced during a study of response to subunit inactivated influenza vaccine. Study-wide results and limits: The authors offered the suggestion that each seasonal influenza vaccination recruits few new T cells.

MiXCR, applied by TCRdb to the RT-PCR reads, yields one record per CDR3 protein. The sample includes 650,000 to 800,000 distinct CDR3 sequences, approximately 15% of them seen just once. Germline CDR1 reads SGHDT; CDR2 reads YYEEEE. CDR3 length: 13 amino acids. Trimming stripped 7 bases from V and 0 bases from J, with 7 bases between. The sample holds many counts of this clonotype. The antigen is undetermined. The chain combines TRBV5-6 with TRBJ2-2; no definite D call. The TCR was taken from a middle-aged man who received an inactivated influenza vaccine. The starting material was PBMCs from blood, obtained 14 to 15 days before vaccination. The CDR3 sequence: CASREANTGELFF. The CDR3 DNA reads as TGTGCCAGCCGAGAAGCGAACACCGGGGAGCTGTTTTTT.